This T cell receptor (beta chain) comes out of a study of shared clonotypes between healthy human individuals. About this clone itself: Its antigen is unidentified.

A 200 ng quantity of DNA, around 30,000 T cell genomes, went into the sorted-subset replicate PCRs. Source study methods: ImmunoSEQ output lacked quality scores and full-length reads, limiting matched filtering. Repertoires were generated with immunoSEQ multiplex PCR, while TCRdb's copy carries only in-frame clones and drops some. Clonal size and the V and J genes are those of that table, whereas D and trimming came from the DNA. The table records roughly 2,300,000 clones, about 90% of them present only once. Splitting the CD4+ cells yielded a CD45RA+ naive subset and a CD45RA-negative memory subset. The CDR3 is 16 residues long. V lost 2 bases, J lost 4 bases, and 7 bases stayed unmatched. CDR1 is SGHRS, CDR2 YFSETQ, per germline. General study results and limits: Non-shared clonotypes showed lower generation probabilities than clonotypes common to all four donors.

The sample comprised naive CD4+ T cells from PBMCs. Stated subset: CD45RA+ positively selected. This clonotype was obtained from a man younger than 35 in good health. Some clones in this sample may be carry-over from other donors' samples. This rearrangement joins TRBV5-1 to TRBJ2-2, with 8 bases matching TRBD1. CDR3 in DNA: TGCGCCAGCAGCTTCCCGACAGGGGCTTTCACCGGGGAGCTGTTTTTT. Its protein is CASSFPTGAFTGELFF.